These 27 T cell receptor beta chains came from one sample sequenced in a study of beta chain features in type 1 diabetes. Whole-study results and caveats: In all four CD4+ subsets, TCRB CDR3 length was significantly, moderately reduced in type 1 diabetes.

Their antigens are not known. The isolated RNA, all of it, was reverse transcribed, so expressed TCRB transcripts were what got sequenced. The repertoire was sequenced with immunoSEQ multiplex PCR; TCRdb's copy has only in-frame clones and lacks some. The data contain about 340,000 clones, roughly 13% of them singletons. Sequenced: naive CD4+ T cells from blood. These receptors all come from a woman aged 18 to 35 with type 1 diabetes.

This clone was seen a handful of times. The V and J genes are TRBV7-2 and TRBJ2-5; no reliable D call. The V end lost 5 bases, the J end lost 5 bases, and 6 bases lay between the germline ends. The CDR3 spans 11 residues. Per the germline V gene, CDR1 is SGHTA and CDR2 is FQGNSA. The CDR3 loop is CASSPSETQYF. For the CDR3, the DNA is TGTGCCAGCAGCCCATCCGAGACCCAGTACTTC.

The rearrangement uses TRBV10-3 and TRBJ2-1, with a weak D call TRBD1 (6 bases). This CDR3 is built from 19 residues. V shed 4 bases and J shed 2 bases, with 24 bases lying between them. The V gene's germline CDR1 is ENHRY and CDR2 SYGVKD. CDR3 sequence (DNA): TGTGCCATCAGTGGACAGGAGCAGGGCACTCGAATAACCTACAATGAGCAGTTCTTC. This gives the protein CAISGQEQGTRITYNEQFF.

This clone has more than one count but fewer than ten. The chain is built from TRBV5-1 and TRBJ2-2; TRBD2 matches at 9 bases. The V and J ends lost 5 bases and 5 bases, in that order; junction bases with no gene match: 7. Germline V gene lookup returns CDR1 SGHRS and CDR2 YFSETQ. CDR3 length equals 15 residues. The CDR3, as DNA: TGCGCCAGCAGTAACGGACTAGCGCGAACCGGGGAGCTGTTTTTT. Translating gives CASSNGLARTGELFF.

This clone was seen more than once but under ten times. Here the CDR3 reads CASSLFRDRAGGIQYF. The CDR3 bases are TGTGCCAGCAGCTTATTCAGGGACAGGGCGGGGGGCATTCAGTACTTC. The rearrangement joins TRBV7-2 to TRBJ2-4; tentative D call: TRBD1 (9 bases). V lost 2 bases and J lost 9, with 20 bases in between. The CDR3 contains 16 residues. Germline V CDR1 and CDR2: SGHTA, FQGNSA.

This chain connects TRBV29-1 to TRBJ2-7; 7 bases line up with TRBD2. CDR3 length equals 12 residues. CDR1 is SQVTM, CDR2 ANQGSEA, per germline. J was trimmed by 3 bases and V by 6 bases; bases with no gene match: 5. This CDR3 is CSVTAGVYEQYF. In DNA form, the CDR3 reads TGCAGCGTGACGGCGGGAGTCTACGAGCAGTACTTC.

In nucleotides, the CDR3 is TGTGCCAGCAGCCCGGGACTAGCGGGGACCACAGATACGCAGTATTTT. It codes for CASSPGLAGTTDTQYF. The chain has TRBV7-2 and TRBJ2-3; 13 nucleotides match TRBD2. Germline assignment: CDR1 SGHTA and CDR2 FQGNSA. With V trimmed by 5 bases and J by 2 bases, 4 bases remained unmatched. The CDR3 covers 16 residues.

This chain connects TRBV7-9 to TRBJ2-5; D not certain. The CDR3 has 13 amino acids. With 4 bases removed from V and 5 bases from J, the gap between germline ends came to 11 bases. CDR1 and CDR2 from the germline V gene are SEHNR and FQNEAQ (reference sequence). CDR3 loop: CASSSSNGETQYF. DNA for the CDR3: TGTGCCAGCAGCTCCTCGAACGGGGAGACCCAGTACTTC.

The chain combines TRBV5-6 with TRBJ2-5; D might be TRBD2 (5 bases). The CDR3 has 15 residues. V lost 0 bases and J 2 bases, leaving 11 bases between the germline ends. Germline V gives CDR1 SGHDT, CDR2 YYEEEE. CDR3 DNA: TGTGCCAGCAGCTTGGTTTTCGGAGGACAAGAGACCCAGTACTTC. Translated: CASSLVFGGQETQYF. Together with reference TRBV5-6 and TRBJ2-5, the CDR3 gives the full variable domain: DAGVTQSPTHLIKTRGQQVTLRCSPKSGHDTVSWYQQALGQGPQFIFQYYEEEERQRGNFPDRFSGHQFPNYSSELNVNALLLGDSALYLCASSLVFGGQETQYFGPGTRLLVL.

The V call is TRBV28, the J call TRBJ2-5; possible D gene TRBD1, 6 bases. Per the germline V gene, CDR1 is MDHEN and CDR2 is SYDVKM. The V gene lost 7 bases and the J gene lost 5 bases, with 14 bases spanning the gap. The CDR3 is 13 residues long. CDR3 region: CASTNDRFETQYF. The CDR3 coding sequence is TGTGCCAGCACTAACGACAGGTTCGAGACCCAGTACTTC.

This clone was seen more than once but under ten times. The chain employs TRBV6-4 and TRBJ2-7, with 12 bases identical to TRBD2. This CDR3 contains 13 residues. Germline V lookup: CDR1 MRHNA, CDR2 SNTAGT. The J segment lost 6 bases and the V segment lost 4 bases, leaving 1 base of the junction unmatched. This CDR3 reads CASSAGLAGEQYV. CDR3 sequence (DNA): TGTGCCAGCAGTGCGGGACTAGCGGGCGAGCAGTACGTC.

This chain connects TRBV7-8 to TRBJ1-1; tentative D call: TRBD1 (6 bases). The CDR3 has 16 amino acids. CDR1 is SGHVS, CDR2 FQNEAQ, per germline. With 1 base removed from V and 4 bases from J, the gap between germline ends came to 16 bases. The CDR3 protein is CASSLVGGARGTEAFF. The CDR3 coding sequence is TGTGCCAGCAGCTTAGTCGGGGGGGCGCGGGGCACTGAAGCTTTCTTT.

The chain has TRBV18 and TRBJ2-1, with 8 bases aligning to TRBD1. The germline CDR1 and CDR2 sequences are KGHSH and LQKENI. The CDR3 runs 17 residues. The V and J ends lost 2 bases and 6 bases, in that order; junction bases with no gene match: 12. The CDR3 is CASSPMIGQGGGNEQFF. Here the CDR3 DNA reads TGTGCCAGCTCACCAATGATAGGACAGGGAGGCGGCAATGAGCAGTTCTTC. Full variable domain (rest looked up from reference TRBV18 and TRBJ2-1): NAGVMQNPRHLVRRRGQEARLRCSPMKGHSHVYWYRQLPEEGLKFMVYLQKENIIDESGMPKERFSAEFPKEGPSILRIQQVVRGDSAAYFCASSPMIGQGGGNEQFFGPGTRLTVL.

This rearrangement joins TRBV25-1 to TRBJ2-1; the match to TRBD2 covers 13 bases. The CDR3 extends over 17 amino acids. J gave up 0 bases and V 8 bases, and 7 bases lay outside the gene matches. Germline lookup yields CDR1 MGHDK and CDR2 SYGVNS. In nucleotides, the CDR3 is TGTGCCAGCGGGGGGACTAGCGGGATAGTCTCCTACAATGAGCAGTTCTTC. It is translated as CASGGTSGIVSYNEQFF.

The chain combines TRBV30 with TRBJ2-5, with 15 bases fitting TRBD2. Germline assignment: CDR1 GTSNPN and CDR2 SVGIG (reference sequence). V lost 2 bases, J lost 5 bases, and 6 bases stayed unmatched. The CDR3 consists of 16 residues. The CDR3 DNA reads as TGTGCCTGGAGTATGGGGACTAGCGGGAGGAGGGAGACCCAGTACTTC. Protein: CAWSMGTSGRRETQYF.

The sample holds a few counts of this clone. The chain is built from TRBV5-6 and TRBJ2-7; 10 bases fit TRBD2. CDR1 SGHDT and CDR2 YYEEEE come from the germline V gene. The CDR3 totals 16 residues. Trimming removed 4 bases from V and 0 bases from J; junction bases left unmatched: 7. The DNA of the CDR3 is TGTGCCAGCAGCCGGCGGACTAGCGGAAGCTCCTACGAGCAGTACGTC. It yields the protein CASSRRTSGSSYEQYV.

The chain uses TRBV19 and TRBJ1-1; TRBD1 matches at 8 bases. Trimming removed 2 bases from V and 5 bases from J; junction bases left unmatched: 4. The CDR3 is 14 amino acids. CDR1 LNHDA and CDR2 SQIVND come from the germline V gene (reference sequence). The chain's CDR3 is CASSIQGARTEAFF. For the CDR3, the DNA is TGTGCCAGTAGTATACAGGGGGCGCGGACTGAAGCTTTCTTT.

J is TRBJ1-1 and V is TRBV25-1, with D perhaps TRBD1 (5 bases). Germline CDR1 MGHDK, CDR2 SYGVNS. The ends were cut back, 4 bases at V and 1 base at J, with 13 bases in the middle. This CDR3 region has 15 residues. CDR3 in amino acids: CASSALGEGNTEAFF. The CDR3, as DNA: TGTGCCAGCAGTGCCCTGGGGGAGGGGAACACTGAAGCTTTCTTT.

This clone appeared a few times. V usage is TRBV6-6 and J usage is TRBJ1-4; D call uncertain. CDR1 and CDR2 (germline): MNHNY, SVGAGI (reference sequence). V was cut by 5 bases and J by 0 bases, with 7 bases left in between. This CDR3 spans 14 amino acids. CDR3 in DNA: TGTGCCAGCAGTGGAGCTGCAACTAATGAAAAACTGTTTTTT. It specifies CASSGAATNEKLFF.

The table lists this clone with a count of one. The chain uses TRBV7-9 and TRBJ2-1; unclear D gene. The germline gives CDR1 SEHNR, CDR2 FQNEAQ (reference sequence). This CDR3 spans 14 amino acids. V was shortened by 1 base and J by 9 bases, with 13 bases between the two germline ends. CDR3 sequence reads: CASSLGLPEVEQFF. CDR3 nucleotides: TGTGCCAGCAGCTTAGGACTTCCCGAGGTTGAGCAGTTCTTC. Combining the CDR3 with reference TRBV7-9 and TRBJ2-1 gives the whole variable domain DTGVSQNPRHKITKRGQNVTFRCDPISEHNRLYWYRQTLGQGPEFLTYFQNEAQLEKSRLLSDRFSAERPKGSFSTLEIQRTEQGDSAMYLCASSLGLPEVEQFFGPGTRLTVL.

The chain joins TRBV5-1 to TRBJ2-7; tentatively, D is TRBD1 (6 bases). The CDR3 is 13 residues long. Between the trimmed V and J ends, which lost 3 bases and 2 bases, there was a span of 9 bases. The V gene's germline CDR1 is SGHRS and CDR2 YFSETQ. CDR3 loop: CASSSQGPYEQYF. Here the CDR3 DNA reads TGCGCCAGCAGCTCACAGGGCCCCTACGAGCAGTACTTC.

The rearrangement joins TRBV7-9 to TRBJ2-1, with 10 bases matching TRBD2. The J segment lost 3 bases and the V segment lost 2 bases, leaving 4 bases of the junction unmatched. The germline gives CDR1 SEHNR, CDR2 FQNEAQ (reference sequence). The CDR3 covers 16 residues. CDR3 region: CASSLTASGSYNEQFF. In DNA, the CDR3 is TGTGCCAGCAGCTTAACGGCTAGCGGGAGCTACAATGAGCAGTTCTTC. The variable domain in full, with the rest retrieved from reference TRBV7-9 and TRBJ2-1, is DTGVSQNPRHKITKRGQNVTFRCDPISEHNRLYWYRQTLGQGPEFLTYFQNEAQLEKSRLLSDRFSAERPKGSFSTLEIQRTEQGDSAMYLCASSLTASGSYNEQFFGPGTRLTVL.

V gene TRBV9 combines with J gene TRBJ2-5, with D tentatively TRBD1 (6 bases). The CDR3 spans 14 residues. Looked up from germline, CDR1 is SGDLS and CDR2 is YYNGEE. V lost 4 bases and J lost 2, with 12 bases in between. The DNA of the CDR3 is TGTGCCAGCAGCCCGGGACAACCACAAGAGACCCAGTACTTC. Translated, it gives CASSPGQPQETQYF.

This clone was counted a few times. The rearrangement uses TRBV7-2 and TRBJ2-6; 8 positions match TRBD2. V was pared by 4 bases and J by 5 bases, with 16 bases of the junction left unmatched. This CDR3 contains 19 residues. CDR1 is SGHTA, CDR2 FQGNSA, per germline. CDR3 sequence: CASSSVLRGGSYRANVLTF. The CDR3 region has the DNA TGTGCCAGCAGCTCCGTTCTTCGCGGGGGGTCGTATCGGGCCAACGTCCTGACTTTC.

This clone was seen more than once but under ten times. This specimen includes other DNA sequences encoding the same CDR3. The CDR3 here is CASSSGTGPYEQYV. The CDR3 coding sequence is TGTGCCAGCAGCTCGGGGACAGGTCCCTACGAGCAGTACGTC. The chain links TRBV7-2 to TRBJ2-7, with 8 bases fitting TRBD1. The germline CDR1 and CDR2 sequences are SGHTA and FQGNSA. V gave up 4 bases and J gave up 2 bases; unmatched junction bases: 4. The CDR3 runs to 14 residues.

In its sample, this clone was seen once. V usage is TRBV28 and J usage is TRBJ2-7; 9 nucleotides match TRBD1. The CDR3 length is 20 residues. The junction had 20 bases not matched to a gene; V was cut back by 2 bases and J by 3 bases. In germline, CDR1 is MDHEN, CDR2 SYDVKM. The CDR3 loop reads CASSLKFLGTGIFAHYEQYF. The CDR3 DNA is TGTGCCAGCAGTTTAAAGTTTCTCGGGACAGGGATATTCGCTCACTACGAGCAGTACTTC.

The CDR3 sequence is CASSYGRQFEAFF. As DNA, the CDR3 is TGTGCCAGCAGTTACGGGAGGCAATTTGAAGCTTTCTTT. The V call is TRBV6-5, the J call TRBJ1-1; no reliable D call. The CDR3 has 13 amino acids. The V gene lost 2 bases and the J gene lost 7 bases, with 11 bases spanning the gap. The germline V gene has CDR1 MNHEY and CDR2 SVGAGI.

This clone turned up a few times. The chain links TRBV29-1 to TRBJ2-2, with 8 bases that match TRBD2. The CDR3 sequence is 15 residues long. V was pared by 3 bases and J by 0 bases, with 3 bases of the junction left unmatched. Germline V gene data show CDR1 as SQVTM and CDR2 as ANQGSEA. In nucleotides, the CDR3 is TGCAGCGTTGACGGAGCGGGGGCGAACACCGGGGAGCTGTTTTTT. It specifies CSVDGAGANTGELFF.